This T cell receptor (beta chain) stems from a study of T cells in Graves' hyperthyroidism and ophthalmopathy. At the level of the study: Sampling of peripheral blood happened at initial diagnosis, prior to any treatment. Study results and caveats: In the blood, most expanded thyroid clonotypes above 0.001 appeared as well.

Patients showing uncontrolled infection, other autoimmune disease, pregnancy or lactation were ineligible. An approximately 10 ml volume of fresh peripheral blood provided the PBMCs. The J segment lost 4 bases and the V segment lost 3 bases, leaving 9 bases of the junction unmatched. The CDR3 sequence is 15 residues long. CDR1 is SGHRS, CDR2 YFSETQ, per germline. A few counts support this clonotype. The antigen remains unidentified. TCR beta CDR3 region amplification was performed from RNA transcripts. Using the HTBI primer set, a first-round RT-PCR was run on the TCR CDR3. TCRdb used MiXCR to reprocess the multiplex PCR reads, holding one entry per CDR3 protein. Of approximately 400,000 distinct CDR3 sequences in the sample, around 15% were seen once.

The TCR comes from a man aged 45-65 years with Graves' ophthalmopathy. The rearrangement joins TRBV5-1 to TRBJ1-2; 7 bases are shared with TRBD1. The sequenced material came from blood. CDR3 residues: CASSSQVTGAYGYTF. Written as DNA, the CDR3 is TGCGCCAGCAGCTCGCAAGTTACAGGGGCCTATGGCTACACCTTC. The full variable domain, with the rest looked up from reference TRBV5-1 and TRBJ1-2, is KAGVTQTPRYLIKTRGQQVTLSCSPISGHRSVSWYQQTPGQGLQFLFEYFSETQRNKGNFPGRFSGRQFSNSRSEMNVSTLELGDSALYLCASSSQVTGAYGYTFGSGTRLTVV.